This entry is about one T cell receptor beta chain. This entry is derived from a study of T cell repertoires in cytomegalovirus infection. One entry per CDR3 protein results from TCRdb running MiXCR on the reads. This table holds roughly 720,000 distinct CDR3 sequences, less than 40% found once. The sequenced sample consisted of PBMCs. This TCR was recovered from a human donor in good health (CMV status not recorded). Some clones in this sample may be carry-over from other donors' samples.

The CDR3 DNA is TGTGCCAGCAGCCAAGGATATATTAATTCACCCCTCCACTTT. As protein: CASSQGYINSPLHF. This chain uses TRBV7-6 with TRBJ1-6; D not certain. The CDR3 runs to 14 residues. Per germline, CDR1 SGHVS and CDR2 FNYEAQ. Trimming left V 5 bases short and J 6 bases short, with 11 bases between.